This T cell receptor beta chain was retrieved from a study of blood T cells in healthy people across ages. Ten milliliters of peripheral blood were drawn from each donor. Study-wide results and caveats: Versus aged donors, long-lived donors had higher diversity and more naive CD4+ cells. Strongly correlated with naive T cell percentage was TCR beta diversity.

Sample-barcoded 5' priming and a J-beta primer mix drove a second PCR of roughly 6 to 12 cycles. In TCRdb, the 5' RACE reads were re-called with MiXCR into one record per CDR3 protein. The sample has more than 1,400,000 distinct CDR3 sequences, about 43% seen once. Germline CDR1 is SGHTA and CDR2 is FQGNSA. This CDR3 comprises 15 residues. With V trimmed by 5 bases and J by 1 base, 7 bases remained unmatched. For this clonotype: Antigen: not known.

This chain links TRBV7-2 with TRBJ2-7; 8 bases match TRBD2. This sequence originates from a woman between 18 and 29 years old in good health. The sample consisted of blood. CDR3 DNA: TGTGCCAGCAGCCAGGCTAGCGGGCTGTCCTACGAGCAGTACTTC. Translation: CASSQASGLSYEQYF. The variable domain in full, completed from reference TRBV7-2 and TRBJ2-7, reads GAGVSQSPSNKVTEKGKDVELRCDPISGHTALYWYRQSLGQGLEFLIYFQGNSAPDKSGLPSDRFSAERTGGSVSTLTIQRTQQEDSAVYLCASSQASGLSYEQYFGPGTRLTVT.